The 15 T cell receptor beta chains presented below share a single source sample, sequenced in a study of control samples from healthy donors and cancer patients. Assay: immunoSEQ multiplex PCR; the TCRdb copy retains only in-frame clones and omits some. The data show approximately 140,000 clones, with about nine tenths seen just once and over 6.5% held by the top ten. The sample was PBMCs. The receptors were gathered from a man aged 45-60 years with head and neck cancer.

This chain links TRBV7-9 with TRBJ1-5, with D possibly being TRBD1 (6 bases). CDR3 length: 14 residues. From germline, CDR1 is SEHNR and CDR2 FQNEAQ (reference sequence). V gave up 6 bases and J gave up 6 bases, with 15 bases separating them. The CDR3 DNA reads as TGTGCCAGCAGGGCGGGGGGCGCGGGTCAGCCCCAGCATTTT. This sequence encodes CASRAGGAGQPQHF.

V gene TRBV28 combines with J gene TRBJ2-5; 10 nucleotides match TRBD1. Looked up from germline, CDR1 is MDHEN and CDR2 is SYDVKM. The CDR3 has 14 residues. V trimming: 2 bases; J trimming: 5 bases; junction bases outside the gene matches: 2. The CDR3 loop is CASSLDRGRETQYF. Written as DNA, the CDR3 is TGTGCCAGCAGTTTAGACAGGGGGCGTGAGACCCAGTACTTC.

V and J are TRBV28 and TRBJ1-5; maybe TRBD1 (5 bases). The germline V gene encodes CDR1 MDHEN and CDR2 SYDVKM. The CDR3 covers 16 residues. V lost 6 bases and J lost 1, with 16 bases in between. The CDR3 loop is CASRDRDYGSNQPQHF. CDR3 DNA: TGTGCCAGCAGAGACCGGGACTATGGGAGCAATCAGCCCCAGCATTTT.

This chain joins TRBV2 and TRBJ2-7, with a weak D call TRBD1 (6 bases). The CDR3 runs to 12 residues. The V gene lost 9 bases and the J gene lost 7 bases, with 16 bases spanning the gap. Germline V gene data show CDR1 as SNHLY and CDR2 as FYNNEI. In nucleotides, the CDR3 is TGTGCCAGTCGGACAGACCCGGGGGAGCAGTACTTC. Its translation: CASRTDPGEQYF.

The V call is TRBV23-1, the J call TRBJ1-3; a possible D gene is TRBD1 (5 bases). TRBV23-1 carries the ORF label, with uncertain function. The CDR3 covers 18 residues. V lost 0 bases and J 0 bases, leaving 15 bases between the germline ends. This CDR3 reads CASSQSGQRALSGNTIYF. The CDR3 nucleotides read TGCGCCAGCAGTCAATCGGGGCAGCGGGCTCTCTCTGGAAACACCATATATTTT.

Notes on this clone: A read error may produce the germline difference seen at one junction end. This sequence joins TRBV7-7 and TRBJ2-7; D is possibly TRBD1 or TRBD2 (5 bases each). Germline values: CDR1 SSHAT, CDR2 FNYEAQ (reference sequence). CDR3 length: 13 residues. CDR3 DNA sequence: TGTGCTAGCAGCTTAGCGCAGGGATACGAGCAGTACTTC. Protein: CASSLAQGYEQYF.

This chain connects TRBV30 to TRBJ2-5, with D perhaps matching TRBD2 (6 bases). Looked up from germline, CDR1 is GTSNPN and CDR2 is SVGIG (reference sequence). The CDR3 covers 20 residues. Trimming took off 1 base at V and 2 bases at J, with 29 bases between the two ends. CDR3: CAWSGPWGGTSAPEQETQYF. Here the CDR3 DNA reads TGTGCCTGGAGTGGGCCCTGGGGAGGAACTTCCGCTCCCGAACAAGAGACCCAGTACTTC.

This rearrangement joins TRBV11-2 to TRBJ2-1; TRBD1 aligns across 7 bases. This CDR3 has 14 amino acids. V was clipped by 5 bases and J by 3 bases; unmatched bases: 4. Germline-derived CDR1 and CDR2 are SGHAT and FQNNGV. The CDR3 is CASSPGTDYNEQFF. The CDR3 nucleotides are TGTGCCAGCAGCCCGGGGACAGACTACAATGAGCAGTTCTTC.

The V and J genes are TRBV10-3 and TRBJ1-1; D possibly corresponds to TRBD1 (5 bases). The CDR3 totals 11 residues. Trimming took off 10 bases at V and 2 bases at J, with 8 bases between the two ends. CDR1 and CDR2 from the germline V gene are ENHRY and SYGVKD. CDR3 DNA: TGTGCCAAAGGGGTAAACACTGAAGCTTTCTTT. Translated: CAKGVNTEAFF.

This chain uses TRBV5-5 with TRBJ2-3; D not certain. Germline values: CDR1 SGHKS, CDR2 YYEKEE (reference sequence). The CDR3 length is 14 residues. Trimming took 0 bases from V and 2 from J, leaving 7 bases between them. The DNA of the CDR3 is TGTGCCAGCAGCTTGGACAGTCCCACAGATACGCAGTATTTT. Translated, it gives CASSLDSPTDTQYF.

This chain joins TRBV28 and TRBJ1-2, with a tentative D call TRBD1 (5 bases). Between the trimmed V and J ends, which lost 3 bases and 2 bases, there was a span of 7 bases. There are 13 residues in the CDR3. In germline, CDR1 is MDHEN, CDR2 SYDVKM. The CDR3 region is CASSLAGNYGYTF. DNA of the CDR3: TGTGCCAGCAGTTTGGCAGGGAACTATGGCTACACCTTC.

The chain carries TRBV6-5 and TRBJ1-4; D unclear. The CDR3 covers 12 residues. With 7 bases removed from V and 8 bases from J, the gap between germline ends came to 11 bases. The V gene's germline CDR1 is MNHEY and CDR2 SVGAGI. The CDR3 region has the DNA TGTGCCAGCACTACGACGGGGGAAAAACTGTTTTTT. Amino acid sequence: CASTTTGEKLFF.

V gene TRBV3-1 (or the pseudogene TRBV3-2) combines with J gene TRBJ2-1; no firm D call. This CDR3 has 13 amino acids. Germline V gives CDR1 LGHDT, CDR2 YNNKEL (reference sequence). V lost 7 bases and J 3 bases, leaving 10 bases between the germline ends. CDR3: CASKNKDYNEQFF. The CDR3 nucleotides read TGTGCCAGCAAGAATAAGGACTACAATGAGCAGTTCTTC.

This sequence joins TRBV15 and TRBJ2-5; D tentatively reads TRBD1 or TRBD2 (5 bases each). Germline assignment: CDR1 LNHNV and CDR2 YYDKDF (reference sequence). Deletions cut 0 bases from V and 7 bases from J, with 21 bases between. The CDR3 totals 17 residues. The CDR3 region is CATSRDSEGPSFWTQYF. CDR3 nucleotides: TGTGCCACCAGCAGAGATTCAGAGGGGCCGTCCTTTTGGACCCAGTACTTC.

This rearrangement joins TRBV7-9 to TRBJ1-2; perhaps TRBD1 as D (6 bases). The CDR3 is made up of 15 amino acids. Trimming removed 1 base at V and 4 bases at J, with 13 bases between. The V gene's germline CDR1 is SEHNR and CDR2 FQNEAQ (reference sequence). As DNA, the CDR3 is TGTGCCAGCAGCTTAGGGGGGGCTGTCTCCTATGGCTACACCTTC. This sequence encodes CASSLGGAVSYGYTF. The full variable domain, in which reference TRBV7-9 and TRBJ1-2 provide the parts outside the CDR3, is DTGVSQNPRHKITKRGQNVTFRCDPISEHNRLYWYRQTLGQGPEFLTYFQNEAQLEKSRLLSDRFSAERPKGSFSTLEIQRTEQGDSAMYLCASSLGGAVSYGYTFGSGTRLTVV.